This entry lists 16 T cell receptor beta chains sequenced from one sample in a study of blood T cell repertoires in COVID-19. Profiling relied on immunoSEQ multiplex PCR, and the TCRdb table lists in-frame clones only, not all of them. The table lists 140,000 to 150,000 clones, 80% of them singletons. Sequencing input: peripheral blood. These TCRs come from a man aged 60 to 75 with active or convalescent COVID-19.

J is TRBJ2-1 and V is TRBV7-2; 11 bases map to TRBD2. The CDR3 is 16 amino acids. CDR1 SGHTA and CDR2 FQGNSA come from the germline V gene. The V gene end was trimmed by 3 bases and the J gene end by 3 bases; junction bases not matched to a gene: 4. CDR3 residues: CASSFSSGRIYNEQFF. The CDR3 nucleotides read TGTGCCAGCAGCTTTTCTAGCGGGAGGATCTACAATGAGCAGTTCTTC.

The table lists this clone with a few counts. The J gene is TRBJ1-1, the V gene TRBV28; 10 bases are a match to TRBD1. There are 17 residues in the CDR3. J was trimmed by 4 bases and V by 5 bases; bases with no gene match: 13. Germline-derived CDR1 and CDR2 are MDHEN and SYDVKM. In DNA form, the CDR3 reads TGTGCCAGCAGTGCGGCCGGGACAGGGGAAGAGGGCACTGAAGCTTTCTTT. It specifies CASSAAGTGEEGTEAFF. The full variable domain, completed using reference TRBV28 and TRBJ1-1, is DVKVTQSSRYLVKRTGEKVFLECVQDMDHENMFWYRQDPGLGLRLIYFSYDVKMKEKGDIPEGYSVSREKKERFSLILESASTNQTSMYLCASSAAGTGEEGTEAFFGQGTRLTVV.

V gene TRBV19 combines with J gene TRBJ1-5, with TRBD1 as a possible D gene (6 bases). This CDR3 comprises 17 residues. V was clipped by 6 bases and J by 0 bases, with 18 bases between them. The germline V gene has CDR1 LNHDA and CDR2 SQIVND (reference sequence). CDR3 coding DNA: TGTGCCAGTAGGGACGGACAGAGCTCGTATAGCAATCAGCCCCAGCATTTT. Translated: CASRDGQSSYSNQPQHF.

V and J are TRBV7-6 and TRBJ2-1, with 9 bases fitting TRBD2. The V gene's germline CDR1 is SGHVS and CDR2 FNYEAQ. V lost 0 bases, J lost 8 bases, and 11 bases stayed unmatched. The CDR3 loop spans 17 amino acids. CDR3 sequence (DNA): TGTGCCAGCAGCTTAGCTCTTTTAGCGGGAGTGCTAGATGAGCAGTTCTTC. Translating it yields CASSLALLAGVLDEQFF.

This clone was observed a handful of times. J is TRBJ1-5 and V is TRBV20-1; unclear D gene. V was clipped by 6 bases and J by 4 bases, with 7 bases between them. Per the germline V gene, CDR1 is DFQATT and CDR2 is SNEGSKA (reference sequence). The CDR3 consists of 11 residues. This CDR3 reads CSAQKNQPQHF. For the CDR3, the DNA is TGCAGTGCGCAGAAGAATCAGCCCCAGCATTTT.

The chain is built from TRBV6-5 and TRBJ1-6; 8 nucleotides line up with TRBD1. Germline V gene sequence: CDR1 MNHEY, CDR2 SVGAGI. This CDR3 has 13 amino acids. J was trimmed by 8 bases and V by 6 bases; bases with no gene match: 3. In DNA form, the CDR3 reads TGTGCCAGCAGGAACAGGGGGGATTCACCCCTCCACTTT. Its protein is CASRNRGDSPLHF.

This clone showed up just a few times. The V call is TRBV5-6, the J call TRBJ1-6; D unclear. This CDR3 has 16 amino acids. V lost 4 bases and J 0 bases, leaving 11 bases between the germline ends. The germline gives CDR1 SGHDT, CDR2 YYEEEE. DNA for the CDR3: TGTGCCAGCAGCACGTCCGGGAGCTCCTATAATTCACCCCTCCACTTT. It specifies CASSTSGSSYNSPLHF. Supplemented by reference TRBV5-6 and TRBJ1-6, the full variable domain reads DAGVTQSPTHLIKTRGQQVTLRCSPKSGHDTVSWYQQALGQGPQFIFQYYEEEERQRGNFPDRFSGHQFPNYSSELNVNALLLGDSALYLCASSTSGSSYNSPLHFGNGTRLTVT.

The rearrangement uses TRBV7-6 and TRBJ2-3; weak D call: TRBD1 (6 bases). The CDR3 sequence is 14 residues long. Trimming stripped 0 bases from V and 5 bases from J, with 9 bases between. Germline CDR1 is SGHVS and CDR2 is FNYEAQ. This chain's CDR3 is CASSLAGGGDTQYF. The CDR3 DNA is TGTGCCAGCAGCTTAGCAGGGGGTGGAGATACGCAGTATTTT.

V is TRBV14 and J is TRBJ1-1; tentative D call: TRBD1 (5 bases). V shed 7 bases and J shed 11 bases, with 20 bases lying between them. The CDR3 has 13 residues. The germline gives CDR1 SGHDN, CDR2 FVKESK. The CDR3 coding sequence is TGTGCCAGCACCCCCGCGGGGGGTGTTTCGGCTTTCTTT. Amino acids: CASTPAGGVSAFF.

This clone has a single count. The chain couples TRBV2 to TRBJ2-4, with a weak D call TRBD2 (5 bases). The CDR3 has 13 residues. V was cut by 11 bases and J by 0 bases, with 11 bases left in between. CDR1 SNHLY and CDR2 FYNNEI come from the germline V gene. The CDR3 DNA sequence: TGTGCCGGCGTCGGGGTAGCCAAAAACATTCAGTACTTC. Translation: CAGVGVAKNIQYF. Full variable domain (remainder filled in from reference TRBV2 and TRBJ2-4): EPEVTQTPSHQVTQMGQEVILRCVPISNHLYFYWYRQILGQKVEFLVSFYNNEISEKSEIFDDQFSVERPDGSNFTLKIRSTKLEDSAMYFCAGVGVAKNIQYFGAGTRLSVL.

The V gene is TRBV10-3, the J gene TRBJ1-2; 8 bases are a match to TRBD1. The germline V gene has CDR1 ENHRY and CDR2 SYGVKD. The CDR3 has 14 residues. Trimming took 3 bases from V and 5 from J; bases not matched to a gene: 5. As DNA, the CDR3 is TGTGCCATCAGTGACCCCGACAGGGGATATGGCTACACCTTC. This encodes CAISDPDRGYGYTF.

The chain combines TRBV11-3 with TRBJ1-3; D is unclear. The CDR3 is 16 amino acids. V lost 6 bases to trimming and J lost 0 bases, with 15 bases between them. Germline loops: CDR1 SGHNT, CDR2 YENEEA. The DNA of the CDR3 is TGTGCCAGCAGTCCCGGCCCGGGAAACTCTGGAAACACCATATATTTT. This codes for CASSPGPGNSGNTIYF.

V and J are TRBV11-2 and TRBJ1-1, with D unresolved. CDR3 length: 13 amino acids. Trimming shortened V by 3 bases and J by 5 bases, and 10 bases separated the two germline ends. CDR1 and CDR2 from the germline V gene are SGHAT and FQNNGV. CDR3 protein: CASSFAPRTEAFF. The CDR3 DNA reads TGTGCCAGCAGCTTCGCGCCGAGGACTGAAGCTTTCTTT.

This clone was counted a few times. This sequence joins TRBV5-4 and TRBJ1-1, with 8 bases aligning to TRBD1. J was trimmed by 7 bases and V by 1 base; bases with no gene match: 6. Per the germline V gene, CDR1 is SGHNT and CDR2 is YYREEE (reference sequence). This CDR3 region has 14 residues. In DNA form, the CDR3 reads TGTGCCAGCAGCTTGATGCAGGGGGCGGATGAAGCTTTCTTT. This sequence encodes CASSLMQGADEAFF.

About this clone: Other DNA sequences in this specimen translate into the identical CDR3. The chain uses TRBV18 and TRBJ2-5; D not resolved. Trimming took off 6 bases at V and 4 bases at J, with 6 bases between the two ends. The CDR3 extends over 11 amino acids. Germline V lookup: CDR1 KGHSH, CDR2 LQKENI. The CDR3 bases are TGTGCCAGCTCCCCTCGAGAGACCCAGTACTTC. Its translation: CASSPRETQYF.

This clone was detected a few times. The gene calls are TRBV5-1 and TRBJ2-1; 11 bases fit TRBD2. CDR1 and CDR2 from the germline V gene are SGHRS and YFSETQ. After removal of 2 bases from V and 7 bases from J, the junction contained 5 bases not matched to a gene. The CDR3 covers 15 residues. CDR3 loop: CASSLKLAGENEQFF. Written as DNA, the CDR3 is TGCGCCAGCAGCTTAAAACTAGCGGGAGAAAATGAGCAGTTCTTC. Together with reference TRBV5-1 and TRBJ2-1, the CDR3 gives the full variable domain: KAGVTQTPRYLIKTRGQQVTLSCSPISGHRSVSWYQQTPGQGLQFLFEYFSETQRNKGNFPGRFSGRQFSNSRSEMNVSTLELGDSALYLCASSLKLAGENEQFFGPGTRLTVL.